Below, 12 T cell receptor beta chains from the same sample are listed, as sequenced in a study of monozygotic twins with inflammatory bowel disease (dated by TCRdb to the late 2010s). Receptor amplification or capture employed 5' RACE. Instrument on record: Illumina HiSeq 2500. TCRdb reanalyzed the reads, keeping one entry per CDR3 protein sequence and omitting DNA. The sample table includes over 35,000 distinct CDR3 sequences. The ten largest account for 4% to 6.5% of the sample. The sample was blood. These receptors were obtained from a human donor with ulcerative colitis or Crohn's disease, or a healthy co-twin of an affected twin (not recorded which).

V is TRBV11-2 and J is TRBJ2-3; TCRdb outputs TRBD2, but without DNA this stays unchecked. This CDR3 is 16 amino acids long. CDR1 is SGHAT, CDR2 FQNNGV, per germline. The CDR3 region is CASSLWREASRDTQYF.

The J gene is TRBJ2-7, the V gene TRBV7-9; TCRdb's D call of TRBD2 is untestable without DNA. This CDR3 comprises 15 residues. The germline CDR1 and CDR2 sequences are SEHNR and FQNEAQ (reference sequence). CDR3: CASSPPSRSTYEQYF.

The chain is built from TRBV7-9 and TRBJ2-3; TCRdb selects TRBD2, and the lack of DNA leaves this call unchecked. The CDR3 runs 16 residues. In germline, CDR1 is SEHNR, CDR2 FQNEAQ (reference sequence). This CDR3 reads CASSPGLAEFTDTQYF.

V gene TRBV2 combines with J gene TRBJ1-3. CDR3 length: 12 amino acids. Germline V gene data show CDR1 as SNHLY and CDR2 as FYNNEI. CDR3 amino acids: CASSFATRSVDF.

The chain combines TRBV4-2 with TRBJ2-1; absent DNA, TCRdb's TRBD1 call cannot be checked. Germline lookup yields CDR1 LGHNA and CDR2 YNFKEQ. The CDR3 is 13 residues long. CDR3 region: CASSRGGRNEQFF.

The chain links TRBV6-5 to TRBJ2-5; TCRdb's D call, TRBD1, is unchecked because there is no DNA. Germline CDR1 MNHEY, CDR2 SVGAGI. This CDR3 contains 15 residues. CDR3 sequence reads: CASSYLRQAQETQYF.

The chain joins TRBV4-1 to TRBJ1-4; as DNA is missing, the TRBD1 call by TCRdb cannot be tested. Germline lookup yields CDR1 MGHRA and CDR2 YSYEKL. The CDR3 is 15 residues long. The CDR3: CASSQRTGANEKLFF.

This chain joins TRBV3-1 and TRBJ2-3; TCRdb picks TRBD1, but there is no DNA to check that call. CDR1 is LGHDT and CDR2 is YNNKEL in the germline V gene (reference sequence). The CDR3 totals 16 residues. The CDR3: CASSQGRQGSTDTQYF.

J is TRBJ2-5 and V is TRBV20-1; checking the TCRdb D call of TRBD2 is not possible without DNA. The CDR3 contains 13 residues. Germline CDR1 DFQATT, CDR2 SNEGSKA (reference sequence). CDR3 sequence reads: CSARMPPQETQYF.

The chain joins TRBV16 to TRBJ2-5; TCRdb returns TRBD1, unconfirmable since there is no DNA. From germline, CDR1 is KGHSY and CDR2 FQNENV. The CDR3 is 14 amino acids. CDR3: CASSQSTGGETQYF. The whole variable domain, filled in from reference TRBV16 and TRBJ2-5, reads GEEVAQTPKHLVRGEGQKAKLYCAPIKGHSYVFWYQQVLKNEFKFLISFQNENVFDETGMPKERFSAKCLPNSPCSLEIQATKLEDSAVYFCASSQSTGGETQYFGPGTRLLVL.

V gene TRBV6-1 combines with J gene TRBJ1-1; TCRdb's assignment of TRBD1 cannot be checked, as there is no DNA. The CDR3 covers 14 residues. Germline loops: CDR1 MNHNS, CDR2 SASEGT. The CDR3 loop reads CASARTTMNTEAFF.

The chain carries TRBV4-1 and TRBJ2-5; TCRdb picks TRBD2, but there is no DNA to check that call. Per the germline V gene, CDR1 is MGHRA and CDR2 is YSYEKL. The CDR3 contains 14 residues. The CDR3 loop reads CASSPGLAQETQYF.